The rows below give T cell receptor beta chains drawn from one sample of a study of blood T cell repertoires in COVID-19. Sequenced by immunoSEQ multiplex PCR; TCRdb stores in-frame clones only, minus some. The sample contains about 300,000 clones, 75% to 90% of which appear only once. Sample: PBMCs or T cells enriched from blood (not recorded which). The receptors were sampled from a woman aged 45-59 years who had recovered from COVID-19. Each CDR3 is given without its conserved first and last residue.

CDR3aa	v_gene	j_gene
ASSPLNSNQPQH	TRBV3-1/TRBV3-2	TRBJ1-5
SARTGGRYEQY	TRBV29-1	TRBJ2-7
ASSQDRSDTQY	TRBV4-1	TRBJ2-3
ASSSPVLYEQY	TRBV7-8	TRBJ2-7
AWIKPAFRGTNEKLF	TRBV30	TRBJ1-4
ASSPQGYGYT	TRBV7-9	TRBJ1-2
AWSGGSGNAPQH	TRBV30	TRBJ1-5
ASSKGQGYEQY	TRBV5-1	TRBJ2-7
ATSDLKRGGRGEQF	TRBV24-1	TRBJ2-1
ASSASGAGTEAF	TRBV10-2	TRBJ1-1
ASTPTRSSYEQY	TRBV3-1/TRBV3-2	TRBJ2-7
ASSLFSGVEETQY	TRBV7-2	TRBJ2-5
ASRITSGGGNIQY	TRBV6-5	TRBJ2-4
ASSSHASKNIQY	TRBV27	TRBJ2-4
ASSPSSYNSPLH	TRBV2	TRBJ1-6
ASRGQVSSYEQY	TRBV19	TRBJ2-7
ASSSGDTQY	TRBV12-3/TRBV12-4	TRBJ2-3
ASSLAPGVQGWTQY	TRBV7-9	TRBJ2-5
ASSPGRGTTNEKLF	TRBV5-8	TRBJ1-4
AISRGQGNQPQH	TRBV19	TRBJ1-5
ASSQQGFLTDTQY	TRBV14	TRBJ2-3
ASSFPAGDTQY	TRBV7-9	TRBJ2-3
ASSLQQGSGYGYT	TRBV18	TRBJ1-2
ASSPTLSVNTGELF	TRBV5-1	TRBJ2-2
ASSATGPGELF	TRBV18	TRBJ2-2
ASSLFNERGVFYEQY	TRBV13	TRBJ2-7
ASSLDRDLGGEKLF	TRBV11-2	TRBJ1-4
ASSRGTGGGTEAF	TRBV4-3	TRBJ1-1
ASSAPRGMGIANEKLF	TRBV25-1	TRBJ1-4
ASSSSRTGASQPQH	TRBV7-9	TRBJ1-5
ASSVEQGPEQY	TRBV5-1	TRBJ2-7
ASSWGDNQPQH	TRBV2	TRBJ1-5
ATSRDYAGATGELF	TRBV15	TRBJ2-2
ASSLGGSQPQH	TRBV12-3/TRBV12-4	TRBJ1-5
ASSFVRDSNQPQH	TRBV5-8	TRBJ1-5
ASSTLPGQINEKLF	TRBV19	TRBJ1-4
ASSEAGRSSGNTIY	TRBV6-1	TRBJ1-3
ASSRGDVGYSPLH	TRBV28	TRBJ1-6
ASSPTWTETEAF	TRBV3-1/TRBV3-2	TRBJ1-1
ATAAEDGIDNEQF	TRBV28	TRBJ2-1
ASSLGAASDTQY	TRBV11-3	TRBJ2-3
ASTRDRGVTEAF	TRBV6-5	TRBJ1-1
ASSLGQNNEQF	TRBV4-3	TRBJ2-1
ASGRQSTDTQY	TRBV9	TRBJ2-3
ASSIDGSTDTQY	TRBV7-9	TRBJ2-3
ASSRSTPDGYT	TRBV3-1/TRBV3-2	TRBJ1-2
ASSPRLNRGDQPQH	TRBV18	TRBJ1-5
ASGTLSNQPQH	TRBV6-5	TRBJ1-5
ASSLDSNSPLH	TRBV5-1	TRBJ1-6
AWRPNLGGTGELF	TRBV30	TRBJ2-2
ASSESSGNQETQY	TRBV10-1	TRBJ2-5
ASSKVWRQGCISNQPQH	TRBV21-1	TRBJ1-5
ASNRAYEGYT	TRBV25-1	TRBJ1-2
ASSPQPGQGATDTQY	TRBV19	TRBJ2-3
ATSDLSRDEQY	TRBV24-1	TRBJ2-7